The 10 T cell receptor beta chains reported below all come from one sample, sequenced in a study of T cell responses to AZD1222 COVID-19 vaccine. The repertoire was sequenced with immunoSEQ multiplex PCR; TCRdb's copy has only in-frame clones and lacks some. The data contain under 150,000 clones, about 90% of them singletons. Source: peripheral blood, taken on day 0 of AZD1222 vaccination. These receptors were taken from an adult in good health.

The rearrangement uses TRBV14 and TRBJ1-2; D not certain. Germline V gene lookup returns CDR1 SGHDN and CDR2 FVKESK. Trimming cost V 0 bases and J 4 bases, with 9 bases left between them. This CDR3 has 14 amino acids. CDR3 protein: CASSQDWAGYGYTF. In DNA, the CDR3 is TGTGCCAGCAGCCAAGACTGGGCAGGCTATGGCTACACCTTC.

This chain joins TRBV7-2 and TRBJ1-1, with D possibly TRBD1 on 5 matching bases. Trimming cost V 5 bases and J 3 bases, with 10 bases left between them. This CDR3 spans 13 amino acids. Germline CDR1 and CDR2: SGHTA and FQGNSA. This chain's CDR3 is CASSPDRHTEAFF. The CDR3 nucleotides are TGTGCCAGCAGCCCTGACAGACACACTGAAGCTTTCTTT.

This rearrangement joins TRBV27 to TRBJ2-3; D not resolved. Germline V lookup: CDR1 MNHEY, CDR2 SMNVEV (reference sequence). The V gene lost 2 bases and the J gene lost 2 bases, with 11 bases spanning the gap. The CDR3 loop spans 15 amino acids. The CDR3 region has the DNA TGTGCCAGCAGTTTAGGCTCTGTTGCCACAGATACGCAGTATTTT. Encoded protein: CASSLGSVATDTQYF.

DNA of the CDR3: TGTGCCAGCAGTTTAGGGGTGTCTCGGGATCAGCCCCAGCATTTT. Its translation is CASSLGVSRDQPQHF. The V gene is TRBV28, the J gene TRBJ1-5; no definite D call. Germline V CDR1 and CDR2: MDHEN, SYDVKM. The CDR3 runs 15 residues. Trimming took 2 bases from V and 5 from J, leaving 13 bases between them. Filled out from reference TRBV28 and TRBJ1-5, the complete variable domain reads DVKVTQSSRYLVKRTGEKVFLECVQDMDHENMFWYRQDPGLGLRLIYFSYDVKMKEKGDIPEGYSVSREKKERFSLILESASTNQTSMYLCASSLGVSRDQPQHFGDGTRLSIL.

This clone has just one count. This chain uses TRBV27 with TRBJ1-1, with a possible D match to TRBD1 (5 bases). Germline loops: CDR1 MNHEY, CDR2 SMNVEV (reference sequence). This CDR3 is built from 15 residues. V gave up 0 bases and J gave up 6 bases, with 14 bases separating them. The CDR3 DNA reads TGTGCCAGCAGTTTATCGATTGGGGGGAGGGCTGAAGCTTTCTTT. It encodes CASSLSIGGRAEAFF.

The chain couples TRBV7-3 to TRBJ1-1; TRBD1 is a possible D gene (5 bases). The CDR3 covers 16 residues. Trimming took off 4 bases at V and 0 bases at J, with 15 bases between the two ends. Germline CDR1 is SGHTA and CDR2 is FQGTGA. The DNA for the CDR3 is TGTGCCAGCAGCTGGAAAATAGGGGCGATGAACACTGAAGCTTTCTTT. It specifies CASSWKIGAMNTEAFF.

This clone came up once. This rearrangement joins TRBV5-8 to TRBJ1-4; D gene uncertain. Trimming pared 2 bases from V and 5 bases from J, leaving 4 bases between. The germline CDR1 and CDR2 sequences are SGHTS and YDEGEE. The CDR3 covers 12 residues. DNA of the CDR3: TGTGCCAGCAGCTTCCTAAATGAAAAACTGTTTTTT. The encoded protein is CASSFLNEKLFF.

The rearrangement links TRBV30 to TRBJ1-2; maybe TRBD1 (5 bases). V was shortened by 0 bases and J by 7 bases, with 9 bases between the two germline ends. Per the germline V gene, CDR1 is GTSNPN and CDR2 is SVGIG (reference sequence). The CDR3 length is 12 residues. CDR3 in DNA: TGTGCCTGGAGTGTACAGGCGGGTGGCTACACCTTC. It specifies CAWSVQAGGYTF. Supplemented by reference TRBV30 and TRBJ1-2, the full variable domain reads SQTIHQWPATLVQPVGSPLSLECTVEGTSNPNLYWYRQAAGRGLQLLFYSVGIGQISSEVPQNLSASRPQDRQFILSSKKLLLSDSGFYLCAWSVQAGGYTFGSGTRLTVV.

The chain joins TRBV11-2 to TRBJ2-3; D remains ambiguous. Germline-derived CDR1 and CDR2 are SGHAT and FQNNGV. V was pared by 5 bases and J by 0 bases, with 9 bases between. This CDR3 spans 14 amino acids. The CDR3 loop reads CASSPRPSTDTQYF. CDR3 sequence (DNA): TGTGCCAGCAGCCCACGTCCTAGCACAGATACGCAGTATTTT.

This chain uses TRBV5-4 with TRBJ2-5; D call uncertain. Germline CDR1 reads SGHNT; CDR2 reads YYREEE (reference sequence). V was shortened by 3 bases and J by 1 base, with 7 bases between the two germline ends. The CDR3 totals 13 residues. DNA of the CDR3: TGTGCCAGCAGCTACACTTCCCAAGAGACCCAGTACTTC. It translates to CASSYTSQETQYF.